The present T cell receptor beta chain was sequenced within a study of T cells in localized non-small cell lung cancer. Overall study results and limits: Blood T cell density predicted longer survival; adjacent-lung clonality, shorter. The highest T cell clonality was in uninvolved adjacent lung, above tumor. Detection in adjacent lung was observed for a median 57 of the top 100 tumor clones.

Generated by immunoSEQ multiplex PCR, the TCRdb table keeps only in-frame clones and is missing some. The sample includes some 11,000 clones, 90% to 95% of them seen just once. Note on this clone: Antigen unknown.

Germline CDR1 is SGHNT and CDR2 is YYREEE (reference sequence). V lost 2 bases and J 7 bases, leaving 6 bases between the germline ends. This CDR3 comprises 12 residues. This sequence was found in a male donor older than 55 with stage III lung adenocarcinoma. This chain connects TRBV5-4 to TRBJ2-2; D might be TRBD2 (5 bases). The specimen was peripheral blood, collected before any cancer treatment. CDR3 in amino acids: CASSFAGGELFF. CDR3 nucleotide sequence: TGTGCCAGCAGCTTTGCGGGCGGGGAGCTGTTTTTT.